This TCR beta chain was obtained from a study of early stage breast cancer tumors. The wider study: Most invasive tumors, about 80% of the 16, were ER+/PR+/HER2-.

Study results and limitations: Most shared enriched TCRB sequences were commonly generated ones.

Remarks on this clone: Its matching antigen is unknown.

Data came from immunoSEQ multiplex PCR; TCRdb stores just in-frame clones and leaves some out. The table shows tens of thousands of clones, with around four fifths occurring only once. V dropped 3 bases and J dropped 0; count of bases not matched to a gene: 5. Germline CDR1 and CDR2: SGHDN and FVKESK. The CDR3 extends over 15 amino acids. The V and J genes are TRBV14 and TRBJ2-7; 7 bases align to TRBD1. The clonotype comes from a person in their 40s with breast cancer. The specimen sequenced was blood. The CDR3 spells CASSQTGPLSYEQYF. DNA of the CDR3: TGTGCCAGCAGCCAGACAGGGCCCCTCTCCTACGAGCAGTACTTC.